This entry concerns a single T cell receptor beta chain. Its antigen is undetermined. One end of the junction varies from germline; a read error may be responsible. The template, approximately 500 ng total RNA, yielded TCR beta cDNA made with a constant-region primer. A slightly modified ARM-PCR protocol with three nested multiplex PCR rounds produced these TCR beta libraries. The first two PCR rounds, around 10 cycles each, used TRBV1-TRBV30 forward primers and a C-beta reverse primer. MiXCR, run by TCRdb on the multiplex PCR reads, gives a single entry per CDR3 protein. Here the sample spans approximately 73,000 distinct CDR3 sequences, 70% to 75% being singletons. RNA and DNA were co-extracted from approximately 20-30 mg of unsorted bulk tissue. This CDR3 is built from 16 residues. Germline V gene sequence: CDR1 SQVTM, CDR2 ANQGSEA. This sample was taken from a study of tumor-infiltrating lymphocytes in primary liver carcinoma. Looking at the study overall: The study reported T1-T3 N0M0 tumors spanning 4.2 to 10 cm. Each of the samples returned roughly 3.65 to 7.5 million productive TCRbeta reads (a yield similar across tissue types). Study conclusions and caveats: Whereas tumor region pairs overlapped more, tumor-adjacent and tumor-blood pairs overlapped less.

Sequencing was performed on liver tumor tissue from sampling region 4. Subset described: tumor region T4, right-lateral pole. The chain combines TRBV29-1 with TRBJ2-1; D is unclear. This clonotype was obtained from an older woman with primary liver carcinoma and hepatitis B virus infection. The CDR3 spells CSVEGSLTPEWNEQFF. CDR3 bases: TGCAGCGTTGAGGGATCACTAACTCCCGAGTGGAATGAACAGTTCTTC.